This is a list of T cell receptor beta chains from one sample in a study of blood T cell repertoires in COVID-19. Generated by immunoSEQ multiplex PCR, the TCRdb table keeps only in-frame clones and is missing some. The sample carries 60,000 to 95,000 clones, 90% recorded once. The sample taken for sequencing was peripheral blood. These receptors all stem from a woman over 75 with active or convalescent COVID-19. CDR3s include the opening cysteine and the closing phenylalanine or tryptophan. D genes are given only for firm matches. Only part of the rows carry a size: once, few, many, or a class if the clone is expanded.

V gene,D gene,clone size,J gene,CDR3 protein,CDR3 DNA
TRBV24-1,TRBD2,.,TRBJ2-3,CATSDHSGGTDTQYF,TGTGCCACCAGTGATCATAGCGGGGGCACAGATACGCAGTATTTT
TRBV11-3,.,.,TRBJ1-5,CASSYLGYNTGNQPQHF,TGTGCCAGCAGCTACCTCGGTTATAATACAGGCAATCAGCCCCAGCATTTT
TRBV28,TRBD1,.,TRBJ2-2,CASSRTGSTGELFF,TGTGCCAGCAGTCGGACAGGGAGCACCGGGGAGCTGTTTTTT
TRBV30,.,.,TRBJ2-7,CAWSTGTYEQYF,TGTGCCTGGAGTACCGGGACCTACGAGCAGTACTTC
TRBV28,TRBD1,once,TRBJ1-2,CASSSTGTANYGYTF,TGTGCCAGCAGTTCAACCGGGACAGCAAACTATGGCTACACCTTC
TRBV6-4,TRBD1,.,TRBJ1-2,CASSVGTGVAYGYTF,TGTGCCAGCAGTGTTGGGACAGGGGTCGCCTATGGCTACACCTTC
TRBV6-1,TRBD1,.,TRBJ1-5,CASSERTGTGAWPNQPQHF,TGTGCCAGCAGTGAAAGGACGGGGACAGGGGCCTGGCCCAATCAGCCCCAGCATTTT
TRBV4-3,TRBD1,.,TRBJ1-2,CASSQPGGWGYTF,TGCGCCAGCAGCCAACCAGGGGGTTGGGGCTACACCTTC
TRBV12-3/TRBV12-4,TRBD1,.,TRBJ1-2,CASSPGDSYGYTF,TGTGCCAGCAGTCCGGGGGACAGCTATGGCTACACCTTC
TRBV27,.,.,TRBJ1-6,CASSLNALADSPLHF,TGTGCCAGCAGTTTAAACGCTTTGGCGGATTCACCCCTCCACTTT
TRBV4-2,.,.,TRBJ1-5,CASSQDRHLDQPQHF,TGTGCCAGCAGCCAAGATAGACACCTCGATCAGCCCCAGCATTTT
TRBV5-6,.,.,TRBJ1-2,CASSLGGGRNYGYTF,TGTGCCAGCAGCTTGGGGGGAGGCCGGAACTATGGCTACACCTTC
TRBV7-9,TRBD1,.,TRBJ2-5,CASSLPGGWETQYF,TGTGCCAGCAGCCTCCCAGGGGGCTGGGAGACCCAGTACTTC
TRBV7-3,TRBD1,once,TRBJ2-5,CASRLKDRDQETQYF,TGTGCCAGCAGGCTCAAAGACAGGGACCAAGAGACCCAGTACTTC
TRBV6-2/TRBV6-3,.,.,TRBJ1-1,CASSYNSNTEAFF,TGTGCCAGCAGTTACAACAGCAACACTGAAGCTTTCTTT
TRBV4-3,TRBD1,.,TRBJ2-7,CASSPHLDRASYEQYF,TGCGCCAGCAGCCCACACCTGGACAGGGCCTCCTACGAGCAGTACTTC
TRBV7-3,TRBD1,.,TRBJ2-3,CASSSLGQGEGDTQYF,TGTGCCAGCAGCTCCTTGGGACAGGGGGAGGGAGATACGCAGTATTTT
TRBV6-5,.,.,TRBJ2-5,CASSWTLVEETQYF,TGTGCCAGCAGCTGGACACTTGTGGAAGAGACCCAGTACTTC
TRBV6-5,.,.,TRBJ1-3,CASSYGRATGNTIYF,TGTGCCAGCAGTTACGGGAGGGCGACTGGAAACACCATATATTTT
TRBV5-6,TRBD2,.,TRBJ2-2,CASSRLAGEAGELFF,TGTGCCAGCAGCCGTCTAGCGGGGGAGGCCGGGGAGCTGTTTTTT
TRBV7-3,.,.,TRBJ2-7,CASSLMAGEYYEQYF,TGTGCCAGCAGCTTAATGGCAGGGGAATACTACGAGCAGTACTTC
TRBV2,.,.,TRBJ2-1,CASSRMTGYNEQFF,TGTGCCAGCAGCCGGATGACGGGGTACAATGAGCAGTTCTTC
TRBV6-5,TRBD1,.,TRBJ1-2,CASRPAGGGIYGYTF,TGTGCCAGCAGGCCTGCAGGGGGCGGCATCTATGGCTACACCTTC
TRBV18,.,.,TRBJ1-4,CASSPSPGGEKLFF,TGTGCCAGCTCACCTTCCCCGGGGGGTGAAAAACTGTTTTTT
TRBV4-2,TRBD1,.,TRBJ1-1,CASSQSRDRALSGTEAFF,TGTGCCAGCAGCCAATCCCGGGACAGGGCTCTCTCGGGCACTGAAGCTTTCTTT
TRBV4-3,.,once,TRBJ2-6,CASSQDLISSSGANVLTF,TGCGCCAGCAGCCAAGATCTCATCTCGAGCTCTGGGGCCAACGTCCTGACTTTC
TRBV25-1,TRBD1,.,TRBJ1-3,CASRAPGQGQNTIYF,TGTGCCAGCAGGGCTCCAGGACAGGGACAAAACACCATATATTTT
TRBV27,TRBD2,.,TRBJ2-3,CASSLWAGTSGGTSGAQYF,TGTGCCAGCAGTTTATGGGCCGGGACTAGCGGGGGCACTTCGGGGGCGCAGTATTTT
TRBV28,.,.,TRBJ2-7,CASIAPGSAYEQYF,TGTGCCAGCATAGCACCGGGTTCCGCCTACGAGCAGTACTTC
TRBV27,TRBD2,.,TRBJ2-7,CASSHERGPYEQYF,TGTGCCAGCAGTCATGAGCGGGGGCCCTACGAGCAGTACTTC
TRBV28,TRBD1,once,TRBJ2-7,CASRDRDTYEQYF,TGTGCCAGCAGAGACAGGGATACCTACGAGCAGTACTTC
TRBV20-1,TRBD1,.,TRBJ2-7,CSASWGTGGWYEQYF,TGCAGTGCTAGTTGGGGGACAGGCGGATGGTACGAGCAGTACTTC
TRBV6-5,TRBD1,.,TRBJ1-1,CASRPDRGSNTEAFF,TGTGCCAGCAGACCCGACAGGGGTTCTAACACTGAAGCTTTCTTT